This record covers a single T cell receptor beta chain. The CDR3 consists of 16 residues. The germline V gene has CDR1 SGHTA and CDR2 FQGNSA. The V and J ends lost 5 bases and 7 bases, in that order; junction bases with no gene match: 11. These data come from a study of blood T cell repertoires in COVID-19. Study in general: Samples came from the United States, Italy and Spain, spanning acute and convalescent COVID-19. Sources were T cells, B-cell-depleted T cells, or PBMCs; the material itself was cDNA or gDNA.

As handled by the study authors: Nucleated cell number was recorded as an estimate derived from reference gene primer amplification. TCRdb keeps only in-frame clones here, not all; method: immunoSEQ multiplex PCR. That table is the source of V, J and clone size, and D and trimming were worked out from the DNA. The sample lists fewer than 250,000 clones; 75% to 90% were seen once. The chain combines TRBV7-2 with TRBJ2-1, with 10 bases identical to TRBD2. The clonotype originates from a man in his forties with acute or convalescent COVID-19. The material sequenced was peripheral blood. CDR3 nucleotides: TGTGCCAGCAGCGCCCGGACTAGCGGTAACTTTAATGAGCAGTTCTTC. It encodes CASSARTSGNFNEQFF.